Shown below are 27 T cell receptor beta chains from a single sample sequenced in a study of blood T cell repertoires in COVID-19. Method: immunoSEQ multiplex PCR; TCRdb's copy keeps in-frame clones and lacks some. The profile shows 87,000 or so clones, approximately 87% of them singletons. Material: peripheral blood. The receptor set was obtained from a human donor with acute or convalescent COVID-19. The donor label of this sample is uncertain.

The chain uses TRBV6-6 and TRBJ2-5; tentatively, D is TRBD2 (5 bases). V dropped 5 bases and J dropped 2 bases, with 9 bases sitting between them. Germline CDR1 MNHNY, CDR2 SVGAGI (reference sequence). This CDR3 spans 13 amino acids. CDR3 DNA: TGTGCCAGCAGTCTTGGACTGCAAGAGACCCAGTACTTC. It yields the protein CASSLGLQETQYF.

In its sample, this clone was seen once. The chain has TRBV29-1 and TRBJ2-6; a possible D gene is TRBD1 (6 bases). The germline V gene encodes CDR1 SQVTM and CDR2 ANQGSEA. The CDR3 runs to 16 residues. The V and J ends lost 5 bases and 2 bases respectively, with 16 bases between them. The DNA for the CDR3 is TGCAGCGTTAAGTCTCCCAGGGGCGCTGGGGCCAACGTCCTGACTTTC. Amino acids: CSVKSPRGAGANVLTF. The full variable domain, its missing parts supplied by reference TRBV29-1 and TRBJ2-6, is SAVISQKPSRDICQRGTSLTIQCQVDSQVTMMFWYRQQPGQSLTLIATANQGSEATYESGFVIDKFPISRPNLTFSTLTVSNMSPEDSSIYLCSVKSPRGAGANVLTFGAGSRLTVL.

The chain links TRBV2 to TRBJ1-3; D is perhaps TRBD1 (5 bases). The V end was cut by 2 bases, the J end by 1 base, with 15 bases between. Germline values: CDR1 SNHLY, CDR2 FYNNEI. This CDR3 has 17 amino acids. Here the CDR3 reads CASSEWTIKRSGNTIYF. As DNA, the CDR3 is TGTGCCAGCAGTGAATGGACAATAAAAAGGTCTGGAAACACCATATATTTT.

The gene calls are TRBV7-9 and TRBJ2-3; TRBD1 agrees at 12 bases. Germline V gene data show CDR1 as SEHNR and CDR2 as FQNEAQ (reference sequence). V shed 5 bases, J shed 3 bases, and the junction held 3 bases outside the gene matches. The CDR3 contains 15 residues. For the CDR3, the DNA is TGTGCCAGCAGCCCGGGACAGGGGGCTACAGATACGCAGTATTTT. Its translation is CASSPGQGATDTQYF. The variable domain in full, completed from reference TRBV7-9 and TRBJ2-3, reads DTGVSQNPRHKITKRGQNVTFRCDPISEHNRLYWYRQTLGQGPEFLTYFQNEAQLEKSRLLSDRFSAERPKGSFSTLEIQRTEQGDSAMYLCASSPGQGATDTQYFGPGTRLTVL.

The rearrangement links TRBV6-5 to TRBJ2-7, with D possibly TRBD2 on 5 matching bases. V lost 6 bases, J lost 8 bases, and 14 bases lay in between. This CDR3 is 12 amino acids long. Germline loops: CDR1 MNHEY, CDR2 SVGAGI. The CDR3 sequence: CASRTTGIKQYF. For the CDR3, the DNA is TGTGCCAGCAGAACAACCGGGATCAAGCAGTACTTC.

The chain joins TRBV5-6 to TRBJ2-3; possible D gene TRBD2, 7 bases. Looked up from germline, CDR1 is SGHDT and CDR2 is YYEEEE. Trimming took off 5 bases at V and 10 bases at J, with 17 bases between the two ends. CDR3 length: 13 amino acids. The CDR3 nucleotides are TGTGCCAGCAGTCCTGCGGGGGCGGGGGCGCAGTATTTT. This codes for CASSPAGAGAQYF. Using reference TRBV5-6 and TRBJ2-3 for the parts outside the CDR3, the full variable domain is DAGVTQSPTHLIKTRGQQVTLRCSPKSGHDTVSWYQQALGQGPQFIFQYYEEEERQRGNFPDRFSGHQFPNYSSELNVNALLLGDSALYLCASSPAGAGAQYFGPGTRLTVL.

The CDR3 here is CATSDLGTGYGYTF. In DNA, the CDR3 is TGTGCCACCAGTGATTTGGGGACAGGTTATGGCTACACCTTC. The rearrangement links TRBV24-1 to TRBJ1-2; 8 bases fit TRBD1. CDR1 and CDR2 (germline): KGHDR, SFDVKD. The CDR3 is 14 amino acids. The V segment lost 0 bases and the J segment 5 bases; nucleotides outside the gene matches: 1.

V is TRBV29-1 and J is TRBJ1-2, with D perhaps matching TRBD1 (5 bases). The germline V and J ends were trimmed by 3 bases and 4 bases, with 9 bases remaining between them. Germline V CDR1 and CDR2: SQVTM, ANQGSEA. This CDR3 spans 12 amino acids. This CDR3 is CSVEQGGYGYTF. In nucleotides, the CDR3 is TGCAGCGTTGAGCAGGGCGGCTATGGCTACACCTTC.

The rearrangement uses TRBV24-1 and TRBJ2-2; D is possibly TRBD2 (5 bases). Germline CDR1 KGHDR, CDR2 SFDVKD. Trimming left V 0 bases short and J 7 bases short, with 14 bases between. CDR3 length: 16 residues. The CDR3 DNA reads TGTGCCACCAGTGATTTGCACGGGGAACTGGGCGGGGAGCTGTTTTTT. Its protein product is CATSDLHGELGGELFF.

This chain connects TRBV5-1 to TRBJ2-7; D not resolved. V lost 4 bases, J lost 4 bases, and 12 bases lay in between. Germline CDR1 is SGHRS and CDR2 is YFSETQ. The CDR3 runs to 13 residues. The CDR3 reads CASSPRISYEQYF. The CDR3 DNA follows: TGCGCCAGCAGCCCGCGTATTTCGTACGAGCAGTACTTC.

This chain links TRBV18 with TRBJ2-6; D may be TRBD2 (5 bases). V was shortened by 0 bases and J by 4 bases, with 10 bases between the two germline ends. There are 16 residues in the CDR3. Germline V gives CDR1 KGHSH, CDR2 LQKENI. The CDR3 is CASSPPRGGGANVLTF. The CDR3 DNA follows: TGTGCCAGCTCACCACCGAGAGGAGGAGGGGCCAACGTCCTGACTTTC.

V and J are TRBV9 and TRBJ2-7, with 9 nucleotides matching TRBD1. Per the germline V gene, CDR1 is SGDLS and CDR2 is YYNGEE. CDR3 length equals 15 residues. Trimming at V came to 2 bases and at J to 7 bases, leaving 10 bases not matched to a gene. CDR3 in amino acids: CASSVRDRAPLEQYF. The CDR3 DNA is TGTGCCAGCAGCGTCCGGGACAGGGCCCCTTTGGAGCAGTACTTC.

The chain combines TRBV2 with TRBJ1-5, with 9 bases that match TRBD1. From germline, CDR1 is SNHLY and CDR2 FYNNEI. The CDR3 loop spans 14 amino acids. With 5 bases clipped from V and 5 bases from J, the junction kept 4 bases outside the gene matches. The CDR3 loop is CASSPGQGDQPQHF. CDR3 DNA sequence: TGTGCCAGCAGTCCGGGACAGGGTGATCAGCCCCAGCATTTT.

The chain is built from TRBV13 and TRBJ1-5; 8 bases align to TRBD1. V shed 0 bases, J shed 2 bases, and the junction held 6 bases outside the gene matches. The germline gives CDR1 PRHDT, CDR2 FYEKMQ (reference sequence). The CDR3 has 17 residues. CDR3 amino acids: CASSLGPTGGGNQPQHF. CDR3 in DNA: TGTGCCAGCAGCTTAGGCCCCACAGGGGGAGGCAATCAGCCCCAGCATTTT.

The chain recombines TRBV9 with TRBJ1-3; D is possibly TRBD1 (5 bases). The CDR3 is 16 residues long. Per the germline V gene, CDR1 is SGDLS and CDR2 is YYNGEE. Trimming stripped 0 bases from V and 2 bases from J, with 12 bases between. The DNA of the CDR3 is TGTGCCAGCAGCGTAGTTATGGGGGGACCTGGAAACACCATATATTTT. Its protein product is CASSVVMGGPGNTIYF.

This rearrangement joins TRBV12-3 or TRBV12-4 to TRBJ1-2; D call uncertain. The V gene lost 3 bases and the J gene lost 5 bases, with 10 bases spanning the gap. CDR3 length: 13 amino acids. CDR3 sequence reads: CASSFTARYGYTF. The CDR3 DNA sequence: TGTGCCAGCAGTTTCACCGCTCGGTATGGCTACACCTTC.

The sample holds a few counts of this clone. The CDR3 bases are TGTGCCAGCAGTATCTGGACTAGCGGGGACCTATTCTACGAGCAGTACTTC. Translating it yields CASSIWTSGDLFYEQYF. The rearrangement joins TRBV28 to TRBJ2-7, with TRBD2 matching over 12 bases. Germline V gene data show CDR1 as MDHEN and CDR2 as SYDVKM. The V segment lost 5 bases and the J segment 3 bases; nucleotides outside the gene matches: 11. The CDR3 has 17 residues.

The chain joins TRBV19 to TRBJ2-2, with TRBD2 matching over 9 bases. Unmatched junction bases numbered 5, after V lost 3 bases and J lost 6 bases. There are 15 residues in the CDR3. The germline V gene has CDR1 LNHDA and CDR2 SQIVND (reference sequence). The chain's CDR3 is CASSIPTSGSGELFF. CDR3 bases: TGTGCCAGTAGTATCCCCACTAGCGGGTCCGGGGAGCTGTTTTTT.

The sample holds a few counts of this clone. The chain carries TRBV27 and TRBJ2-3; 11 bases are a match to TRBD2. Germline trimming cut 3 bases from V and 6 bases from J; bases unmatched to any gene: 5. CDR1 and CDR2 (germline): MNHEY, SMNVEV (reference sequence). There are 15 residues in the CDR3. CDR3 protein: CASSLGLAVRDTQYF. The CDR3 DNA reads TGTGCCAGCAGTTTGGGACTAGCGGTTCGGGATACGCAGTATTTT.

The CDR3 DNA reads as TGTGCCAGTAGTTTCGATGGACAGGTGAACTATGGCTACACCTTC. Its protein product is CASSFDGQVNYGYTF. The chain carries TRBV19 and TRBJ1-2, with TRBD1 matching over 7 bases. Germline-derived CDR1 and CDR2 are LNHDA and SQIVND (reference sequence). The CDR3 is 15 residues long. The V segment lost 5 bases and the J segment 2 bases; nucleotides outside the gene matches: 8.

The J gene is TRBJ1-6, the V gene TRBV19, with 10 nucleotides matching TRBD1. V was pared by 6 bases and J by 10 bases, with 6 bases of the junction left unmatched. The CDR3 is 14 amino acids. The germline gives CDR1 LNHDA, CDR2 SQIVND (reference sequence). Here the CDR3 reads CASRTGGSGSPLHF. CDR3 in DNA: TGTGCCAGTAGGACAGGGGGCTCTGGGTCACCCCTCCACTTT. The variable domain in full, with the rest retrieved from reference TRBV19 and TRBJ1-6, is DGGITQSPKYLFRKEGQNVTLSCEQNLNHDAMYWYRQDPGQGLRLIYYSQIVNDFQKGDIAEGYSVSREKKESFPLTVTSAQKNPTAFYLCASRTGGSGSPLHFGNGTRLTVT.

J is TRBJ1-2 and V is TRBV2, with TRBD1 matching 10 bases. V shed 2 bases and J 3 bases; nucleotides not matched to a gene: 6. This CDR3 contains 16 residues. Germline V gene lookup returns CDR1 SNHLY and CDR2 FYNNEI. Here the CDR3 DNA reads TGTGCCAGCAGTGAAAGACAGGGGGCGCGTGACTATGGCTACACCTTC. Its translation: CASSERQGARDYGYTF.

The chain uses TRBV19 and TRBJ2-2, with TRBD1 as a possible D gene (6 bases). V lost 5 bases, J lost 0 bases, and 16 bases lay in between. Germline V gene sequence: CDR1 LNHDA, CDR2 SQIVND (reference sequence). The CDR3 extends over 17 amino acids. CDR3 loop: CASSVLVRTANTGELFF. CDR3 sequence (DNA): TGTGCCAGTAGTGTCCTCGTTCGGACAGCGAACACCGGGGAGCTGTTTTTT.

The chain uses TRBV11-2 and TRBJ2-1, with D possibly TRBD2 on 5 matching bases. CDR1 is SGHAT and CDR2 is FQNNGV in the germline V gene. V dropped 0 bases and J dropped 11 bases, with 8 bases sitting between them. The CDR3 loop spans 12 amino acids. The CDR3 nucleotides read TGTGCCAGCAGCTTAGAGAGGGATAAGCAGTTCTTC. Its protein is CASSLERDKQFF.

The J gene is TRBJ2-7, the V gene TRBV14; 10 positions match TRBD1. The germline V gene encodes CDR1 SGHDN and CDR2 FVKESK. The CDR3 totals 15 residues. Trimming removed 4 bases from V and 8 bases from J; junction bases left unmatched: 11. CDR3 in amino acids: CASSPPGQGRKKQYF. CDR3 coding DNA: TGTGCCAGCAGCCCCCCGGGACAGGGGCGAAAAAAGCAGTACTTC.

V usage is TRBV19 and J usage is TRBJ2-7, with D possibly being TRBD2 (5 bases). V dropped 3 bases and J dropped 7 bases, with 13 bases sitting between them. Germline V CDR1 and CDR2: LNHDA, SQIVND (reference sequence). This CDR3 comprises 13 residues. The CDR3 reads CASSIWSWREQYF. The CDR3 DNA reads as TGTGCCAGTAGTATTTGGTCGTGGAGGGAGCAGTACTTC.

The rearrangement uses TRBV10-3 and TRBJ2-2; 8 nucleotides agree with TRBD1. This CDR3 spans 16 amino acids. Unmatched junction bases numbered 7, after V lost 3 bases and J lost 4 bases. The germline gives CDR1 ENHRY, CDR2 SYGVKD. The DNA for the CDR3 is TGTGCCATCAGTGAATCCGACAGGGGCGGCACCGGGGAGCTGTTTTTT. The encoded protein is CAISESDRGGTGELFF.